These T cell receptor beta chains were read from a single sample in a study of T cell repertoires in cytomegalovirus infection. TCRdb reprocessed the reads via MiXCR and lists one record per CDR3 protein. This table has around 800,000 distinct CDR3 sequences, about 33% appearing once. No antigens are known for them. The specimen comprised cultured CD8+ T cells from PBMCs, sampled from culture after CMV antigen stimulation. The receptors come from a human donor in good health (CMV status not recorded). Some clones in this sample may be carry-over from other donors' samples. Each CDR3 is given with its conserved first and last residue. A D gene is named only where the DNA matches it firmly. Rows may omit the clone size; those that give it use once, few, many or a size class.

CDR3 protein,CDR3 DNA,J gene,clone size,V gene,D gene
CASSPDGTNYGYTF,TGTGCCAGCTCACCAGATGGAACTAACTATGGCTACACCTTC,TRBJ1-2,NA,TRBV18,NA
CASSYAPGANSPLHF,TGTGCCAGCAGTTACGCCCCGGGAGCTAATTCACCCCTCCACTTT,TRBJ1-6,NA,TRBV6-1,NA
CAISEYRLGANHEQFF,TGTGCCATCAGTGAGTATCGACTAGGAGCGAACCATGAGCAGTTCTTC,TRBJ2-1,NA,TRBV10-3,NA
CASSLWRGDKETQYF,TGTGCCAGCAGTTTATGGCGGGGGGATAAAGAGACCCAGTACTTC,TRBJ2-5,few,TRBV27,TRBD2
CASRFIQSGSGRQPQHF,TGTGCCAGCAGGTTCATACAATCGGGGTCCGGGCGTCAGCCCCAGCATTTT,TRBJ1-5,NA,TRBV28,NA
CASSTIWDRGSTDTQYF,TGTGCCAGCAGTACAATCTGGGACAGGGGTTCGACAGATACGCAGTATTTT,TRBJ2-3,NA,TRBV12-3/TRBV12-4,TRBD1
CASSLVRPSPIHTQYF,TGTGCCAGCAGCTTGGTCCGCCCCTCTCCCATCCATACGCAGTATTTT,TRBJ2-3,few,TRBV5-6,NA
CAISEPPHSDSYGNTEAFF,TGTGCCATCAGTGAACCCCCTCATTCGGACTCTTATGGCAACACTGAAGCTTTCTTT,TRBJ1-1,NA,TRBV10-3,NA
CASSARGPQGEQFF,TGTGCCAGTAGTGCCCGCGGACCTCAGGGGGAGCAGTTCTTC,TRBJ2-1,NA,TRBV19,NA
CAVGGLLYGYTF,TGTGCCGTAGGTGGGTTGCTCTATGGCTACACCTTC,TRBJ1-2,NA,TRBV6-5,NA
CASSWTSPDNEQFF,TGTGCCAGCAGTTGGACTAGCCCCGACAATGAGCAGTTCTTC,TRBJ2-1,NA,TRBV6-2/TRBV6-3,TRBD2
CASMAREAFF,TGTGCCAGCATGGCAAGGGAAGCTTTCTTT,TRBJ1-1,NA,TRBV2,NA
CASSLASFILEDTGELFF,TGTGCCAGCAGCTTAGCGTCTTTTATTTTAGAGGACACCGGGGAGCTGTTTTTT,TRBJ2-2,few,TRBV7-2,NA
CASSLSRGTGNTIYF,TGTGCCAGCAGTTTATCGAGGGGGACTGGAAACACCATATATTTT,TRBJ1-3,few,TRBV28,NA
CASRGLRSKNIQYF,TGTGCCAGCAGGGGACTCCGGTCCAAAAACATTCAGTACTTC,TRBJ2-4,few,TRBV28,NA
CASSHGGLYSNQPQHF,TGTGCCAGCAGCCATGGGGGGCTTTATAGCAATCAGCCCCAGCATTTT,TRBJ1-5,NA,TRBV12-3/TRBV12-4,NA
CTSLPASGEGDEQFF,TGTACCAGCCTCCCGGCTAGCGGTGAGGGGGATGAGCAGTTCTTC,TRBJ2-1,NA,TRBV11-2,NA
CASSPAANEKLFF,TGTGCCAGCAGCCCTGCGGCTAATGAAAAACTGTTTTTT,TRBJ1-4,NA,TRBV14,NA
CASSRAGTGSNEQFF,TGTGCCAGCAGCCGTGCCGGGACAGGGAGCAATGAGCAGTTCTTC,TRBJ2-1,NA,TRBV6-2/TRBV6-3,TRBD1
CASSFTPGLAQDTQYF,TGTGCCAGCAGCTTTACTCCGGGACTAGCGCAAGATACGCAGTATTTT,TRBJ2-3,many,TRBV7-6,TRBD2
CASSQRGDFQETQYF,TGTGCCAGCAGCCAACGTGGCGACTTCCAAGAGACCCAGTACTTC,TRBJ2-5,few,TRBV4-2,NA
CSARDESGAGLSYEQYF,TGCAGTGCTAGAGATGAGAGTGGAGCGGGGCTCTCCTACGAGCAGTACTTC,TRBJ2-7,NA,TRBV20-1,TRBD2
CASSYLPGGGQPQHF,TGTGCCAGCAGTTACCTACCAGGGGGCGGTCAGCCCCAGCATTTT,TRBJ1-5,few,TRBV6-1,TRBD1
CASSKNRGPSTNEKLFF,TGTGCCAGCAGCAAGAACAGGGGGCCGTCAACTAATGAAAAACTGTTTTTT,TRBJ1-4,few,TRBV2,TRBD1
CASSQPGHRKNIQYF,TGCGCCAGCAGCCAGCCGGGACACCGAAAAAACATTCAGTACTTC,TRBJ2-4,NA,TRBV4-1,NA
CASSPNPGLAGATFRETQYF,TGTGCCAGCAGCCCCAACCCCGGACTAGCGGGGGCTACCTTCAGGGAGACCCAGTACTTC,TRBJ2-5,few,TRBV7-9,TRBD2
CASSPPTSGNSEQFF,TGTGCCAGCAGTCCCCCGACTAGCGGTAACAGTGAGCAGTTCTTC,TRBJ2-1,many,TRBV6-5,TRBD2
CASSKPLTGLQETQYF,TGTGCCAGCAGCAAACCTCTAACGGGGCTCCAAGAGACCCAGTACTTC,TRBJ2-5,NA,TRBV13,NA
CASSSGTGGGSYGYTF,TGTGCCAGCAGCTCGGGGACAGGGGGCGGGAGCTATGGCTACACCTTC,TRBJ1-2,many,TRBV7-8,TRBD1
CASSAGTSGGDEQFF,TGCGCCAGCAGCGCCGGGACTAGCGGGGGGGATGAGCAGTTCTTC,TRBJ2-1,NA,TRBV5-1,TRBD2
CASSLGDRVQPQHF,TGTGCCAGCAGTTTAGGGGACAGGGTACAGCCCCAGCATTTT,TRBJ1-5,NA,TRBV12-3/TRBV12-4,TRBD1
CASSPWGGGNQPQHF,TGCGCCAGCAGCCCCTGGGGGGGGGGCAATCAGCCCCAGCATTTT,TRBJ1-5,NA,TRBV5-1,NA
CASSIGRGWGTEAFF,TGTGCCAGTAGTATAGGTAGGGGATGGGGAACTGAAGCTTTCTTT,TRBJ1-1,NA,TRBV19,NA
CASSYSGGQSSDGYTF,TGTGCCAGCAGTTACTCGGGGGGTCAGTCCTCGGATGGCTACACCTTC,TRBJ1-2,NA,TRBV6-6,NA
CASSSGNYPYNEQFF,TGTGCCAGCAGTTCCGGGAACTATCCCTACAATGAGCAGTTCTTC,TRBJ2-1,NA,TRBV27,NA
CACREEGGVNTEAFF,TGTGCCTGCCGGGAGGAGGGGGGAGTGAACACTGAAGCTTTCTTT,TRBJ1-1,NA,TRBV27,NA
CASSLIPGPLTDTQYF,TGTGCCAGCAGCTTAATCCCGGGGCCCTTGACAGATACGCAGTATTTT,TRBJ2-3,NA,TRBV7-3,NA
CASSLSSGANTEAFF,TGTGCCAGCAGCTTGTCGTCAGGGGCGAACACTGAAGCTTTCTTT,TRBJ1-1,few,TRBV5-4,NA
CASRQQGDTQYF,TGTGCCAGCAGGCAACAGGGAGATACGCAGTATTTT,TRBJ2-3,few,TRBV27,NA
CASMRNTEAFF,TGTGCCAGCATGAGGAACACTGAAGCTTTCTTT,TRBJ1-1,many,TRBV6-1,NA
CANRDSYNEQFF,TGTGCCAACCGGGACAGTTACAATGAGCAGTTCTTC,TRBJ2-1,few,TRBV6-1,TRBD1
CASSLTPSGDEQFF,TGTGCCAGCAGTTTGACACCTTCAGGGGATGAGCAGTTCTTC,TRBJ2-1,NA,TRBV12-3/TRBV12-4,NA
CAISVKGFRGNQDGTEAFF,TGTGCCATCAGTGTTAAAGGATTTCGCGGAAACCAAGATGGGACTGAAGCTTTCTTT,TRBJ1-1,NA,TRBV10-3,NA
CASASSQGYYGYTF,TGTGCCAGCGCGAGTAGCCAGGGATACTATGGCTACACCTTC,TRBJ1-2,NA,TRBV7-9,NA
CASMDGWSGANVLTF,TGCGCCAGCATGGACGGCTGGTCTGGGGCCAACGTCCTGACTTTC,TRBJ2-6,few,TRBV5-1,NA
CASSGTGVNEQFF,TGTGCCAGCAGTGGGACAGGGGTGAATGAGCAGTTCTTC,TRBJ2-1,few,TRBV6-5,TRBD1